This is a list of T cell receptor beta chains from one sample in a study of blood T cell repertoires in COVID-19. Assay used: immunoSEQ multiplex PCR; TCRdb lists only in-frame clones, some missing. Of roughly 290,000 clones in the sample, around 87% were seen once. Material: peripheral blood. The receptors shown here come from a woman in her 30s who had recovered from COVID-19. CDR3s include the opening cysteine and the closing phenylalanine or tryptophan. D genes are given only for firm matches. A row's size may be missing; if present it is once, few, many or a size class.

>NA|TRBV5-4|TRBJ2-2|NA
TGTGCCAGCAGCTTGAGAGGGATCACCGGGGAGCTGTTTTTT
CASSLRGITGELFF
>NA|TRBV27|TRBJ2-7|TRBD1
TGTGCCAGCAGTTACGGACAGGCCTACGAGCAGTACTTC
CASSYGQAYEQYF
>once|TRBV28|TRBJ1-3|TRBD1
TGTGCCAGCAGTTTCTTGGGGACAGGGGATTACTCTGGAAACACCATATATTTT
CASSFLGTGDYSGNTIYF
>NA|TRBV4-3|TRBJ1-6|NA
TGCGCCAGCAGCCAAGAGGGGAGGGCACCCCTCCACTTT
CASSQEGRAPLHF
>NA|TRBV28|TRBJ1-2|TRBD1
TGTGCCAGCAGGGCCCGGACAGGGGACTTAAACTATGGCTACACCTTC
CASRARTGDLNYGYTF
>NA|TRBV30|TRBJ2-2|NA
TGTGCCTGGGCTCCAGGGGTGGGAACCGGGGAGCTGTTTTTT
CAWAPGVGTGELFF
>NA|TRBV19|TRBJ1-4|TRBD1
TGTGCCAGTAGTGCCTACCGGGACAGGGGCGAAAAACTGTTTTTT
CASSAYRDRGEKLFF
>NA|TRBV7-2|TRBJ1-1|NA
TGTGCCAGCAGCTTAGCAGCAGGGCATGAAGCTTTCTTT
CASSLAAGHEAFF
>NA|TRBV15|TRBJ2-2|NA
TGTGCCACCAGCAGAGGTCAGAAGTCCGGGGAGCTGTTTTTT
CATSRGQKSGELFF
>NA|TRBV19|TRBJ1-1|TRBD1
TGTGCCAGTAGTATAGACGACAGGGGGCCCACTGAAGCTTTCTTT
CASSIDDRGPTEAFF
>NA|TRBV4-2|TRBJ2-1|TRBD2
TGTGCCAGCAGCCAAGCACAACTAGCGGGACACTCGAATGAGCAGTTCTTC
CASSQAQLAGHSNEQFF
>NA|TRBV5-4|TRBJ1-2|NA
TGTGCCAGCAGCTTGGAATTCGGGGCGGCGGGGTATGGCTACACCTTC
CASSLEFGAAGYGYTF
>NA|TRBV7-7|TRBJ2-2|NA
TGTGCTAGCAGCTCCACGCTCGGTAACACCGGGGAGCTGTTTTTT
CASSSTLGNTGELFF
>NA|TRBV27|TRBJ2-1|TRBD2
TGTGCCAGCAGTTGGAGCGGGGGGGCAGATGAGCAGTTCTTC
CASSWSGGADEQFF
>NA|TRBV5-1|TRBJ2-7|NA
TGCGCCAGCAGCTCGATCGCAGGGTTGTACGAGCAGTACTTC
CASSSIAGLYEQYF
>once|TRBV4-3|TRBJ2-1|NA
TGCGCCAGCAGCCAAGAACTAGGAAGGTCCAATGAGCAGTTCTTC
CASSQELGRSNEQFF
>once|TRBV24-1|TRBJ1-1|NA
TGTGCCACCAGAGGGGTTGGGAACACTGAAGCTTTCTTT
CATRGVGNTEAFF
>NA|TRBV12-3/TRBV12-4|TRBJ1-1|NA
TGTGCCAGCAGTTTGTTCCGTACTGAAGCTTTCTTT
CASSLFRTEAFF
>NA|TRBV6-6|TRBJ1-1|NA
TGTGCCAGCAGTTACATGACAGGCACTGAAGCTTTCTTT
CASSYMTGTEAFF
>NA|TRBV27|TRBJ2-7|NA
TGTGCCAGCAGTCCCCCGTCGGAGCAGTACTTC
CASSPPSEQYF
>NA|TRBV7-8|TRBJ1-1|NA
TGTGCCAGCAGCCGCGGGGGTGAAGCTTTCTTT
CASSRGGEAFF
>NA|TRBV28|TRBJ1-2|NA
TGTGCCAGCAGTTTATCGAGAGACTATGGCTACACCTTC
CASSLSRDYGYTF
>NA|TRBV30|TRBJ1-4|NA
TGTGCCTGGAGTGGGGCAGGCCTGGATGAAAAACTGTTTTTT
CAWSGAGLDEKLFF
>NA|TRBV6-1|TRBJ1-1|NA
TGTGCCAGCAGTGAACCGGGCAGGGGCCAGAACACTGAAGCTTTCTTT
CASSEPGRGQNTEAFF
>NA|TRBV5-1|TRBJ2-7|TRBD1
TGCGCCAGCAGCTTGGGAGTGGCAGGACAGGGGGCCTACGAGCAGTACTTC
CASSLGVAGQGAYEQYF
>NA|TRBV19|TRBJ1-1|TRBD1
TGTGCCAGTGGACAGGGCATGAACACTGAAGCTTTCTTT
CASGQGMNTEAFF